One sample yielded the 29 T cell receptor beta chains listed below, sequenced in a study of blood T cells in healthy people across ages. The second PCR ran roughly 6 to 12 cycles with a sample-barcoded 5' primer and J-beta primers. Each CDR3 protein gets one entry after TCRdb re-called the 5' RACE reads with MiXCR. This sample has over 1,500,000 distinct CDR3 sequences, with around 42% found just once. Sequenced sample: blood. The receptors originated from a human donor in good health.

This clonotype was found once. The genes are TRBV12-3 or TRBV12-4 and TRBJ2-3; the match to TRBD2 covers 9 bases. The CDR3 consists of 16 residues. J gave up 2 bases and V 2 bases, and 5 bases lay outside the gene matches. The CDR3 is CASSLTSGGFTDTQYF. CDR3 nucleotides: TGTGCCAGCAGTTTAACCAGCGGGGGGTTCACAGATACGCAGTATTTT.

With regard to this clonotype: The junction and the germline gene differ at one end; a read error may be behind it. The CDR3 protein is CAGSPVPFTEQYF. CDR3 DNA sequence: TGTGCCGGCAGCCCGGTTCCCTTTACCGAGCAGTACTTC. The chain recombines TRBV7-9 with TRBJ2-5, with D unresolved. TRBJ2-7 matches the DNA end more closely, so the J call is doubtful. The CDR3 length is 13 residues. The germline gives CDR1 SEHNR, CDR2 FQNEAQ (reference sequence).

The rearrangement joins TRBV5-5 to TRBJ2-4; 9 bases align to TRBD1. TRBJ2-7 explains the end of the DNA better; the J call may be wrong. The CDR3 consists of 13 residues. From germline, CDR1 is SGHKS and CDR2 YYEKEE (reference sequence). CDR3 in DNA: TGTGCCAGCAGCGTATGGACAGGGGACGAGCAGTACTTC. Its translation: CASSVWTGDEQYF.

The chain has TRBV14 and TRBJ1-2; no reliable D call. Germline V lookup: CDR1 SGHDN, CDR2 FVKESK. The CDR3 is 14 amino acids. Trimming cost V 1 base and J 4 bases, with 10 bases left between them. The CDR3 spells CASSQGSYFYGYTF. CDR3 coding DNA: TGTGCCAGCAGCCAAGGAAGTTATTTCTATGGCTACACCTTC.

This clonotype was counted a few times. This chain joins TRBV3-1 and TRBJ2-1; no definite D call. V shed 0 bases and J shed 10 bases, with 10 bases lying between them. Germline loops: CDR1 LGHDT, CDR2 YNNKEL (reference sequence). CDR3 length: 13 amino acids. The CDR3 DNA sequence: TGTGCCAGCAGCCAAGATAACATGGGGGAGCAGTTCTTC. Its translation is CASSQDNMGEQFF.

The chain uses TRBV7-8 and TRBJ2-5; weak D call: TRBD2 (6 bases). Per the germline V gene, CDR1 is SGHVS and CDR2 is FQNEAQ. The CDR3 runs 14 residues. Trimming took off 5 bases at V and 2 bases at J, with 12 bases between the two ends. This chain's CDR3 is CASSPLAEQETQYF. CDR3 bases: TGTGCCAGCAGCCCGTTAGCGGAACAAGAGACCCAGTACTTC.

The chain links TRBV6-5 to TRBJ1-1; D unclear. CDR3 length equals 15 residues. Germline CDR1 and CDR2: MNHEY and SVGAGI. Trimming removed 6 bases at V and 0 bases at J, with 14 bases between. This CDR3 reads CASRKQYYMNTEAFF. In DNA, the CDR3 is TGTGCCAGCAGAAAACAGTACTACATGAACACTGAAGCTTTCTTT.

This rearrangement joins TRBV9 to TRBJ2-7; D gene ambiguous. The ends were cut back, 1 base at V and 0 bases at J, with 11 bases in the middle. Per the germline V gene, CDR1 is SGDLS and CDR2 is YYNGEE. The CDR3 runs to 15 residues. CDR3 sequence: CASSVSASSSYEQYF. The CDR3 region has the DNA TGTGCCAGCAGCGTAAGTGCCTCGAGCTCCTACGAGCAGTACTTC.

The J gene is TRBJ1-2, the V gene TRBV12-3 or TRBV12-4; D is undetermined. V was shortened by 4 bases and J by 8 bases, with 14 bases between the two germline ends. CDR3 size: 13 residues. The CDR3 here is CASSSEIFGGYTF. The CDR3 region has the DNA TGTGCCAGCAGTTCAGAAATCTTTGGGGGCTACACCTTC.

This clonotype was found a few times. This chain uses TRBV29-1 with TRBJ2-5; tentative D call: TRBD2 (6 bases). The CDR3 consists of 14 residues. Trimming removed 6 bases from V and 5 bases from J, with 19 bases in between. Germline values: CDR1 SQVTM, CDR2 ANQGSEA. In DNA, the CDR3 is TGCAGCGTCCCCATCGGGGGAACCGGCGAGACCCAGTACTTC. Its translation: CSVPIGGTGETQYF.

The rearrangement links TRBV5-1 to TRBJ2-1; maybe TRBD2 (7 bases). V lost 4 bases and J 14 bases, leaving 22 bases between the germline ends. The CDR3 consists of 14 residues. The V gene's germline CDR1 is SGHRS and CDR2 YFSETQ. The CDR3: CASSPEGGGAQEFF. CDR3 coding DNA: TGCGCCAGCAGCCCCGAGGGAGGGGGGGCCCAGGAGTTCTTC.

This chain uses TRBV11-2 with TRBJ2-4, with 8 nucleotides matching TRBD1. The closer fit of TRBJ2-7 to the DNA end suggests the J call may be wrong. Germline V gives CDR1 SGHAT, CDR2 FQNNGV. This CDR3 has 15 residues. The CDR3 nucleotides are TGTGCCAGCAGCCGAAAGGGACAGGAGACCTACGAGCAGTACTTC. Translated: CASSRKGQETYEQYF.

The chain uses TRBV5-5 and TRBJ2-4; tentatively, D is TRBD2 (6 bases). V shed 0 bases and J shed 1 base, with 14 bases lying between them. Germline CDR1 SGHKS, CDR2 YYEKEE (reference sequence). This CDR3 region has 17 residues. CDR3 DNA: TGTGCCAGCAGCTTGGCCGGGAGCCTCTCCGCCAAAAACATTCAGTACTTC. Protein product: CASSLAGSLSAKNIQYF.

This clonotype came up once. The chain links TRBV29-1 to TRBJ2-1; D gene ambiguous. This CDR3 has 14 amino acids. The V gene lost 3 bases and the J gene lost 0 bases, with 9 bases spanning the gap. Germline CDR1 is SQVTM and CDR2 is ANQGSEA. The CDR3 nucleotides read TGCAGCGTTGAGGTGGCACTCTCCTACAATGAGCAGTTCTTC. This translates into CSVEVALSYNEQFF.

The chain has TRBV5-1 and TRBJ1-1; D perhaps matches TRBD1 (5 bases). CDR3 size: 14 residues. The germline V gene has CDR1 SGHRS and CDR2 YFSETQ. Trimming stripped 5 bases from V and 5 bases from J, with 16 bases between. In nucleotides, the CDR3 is TGCGCCAGCAGGGAGGGGTCAGGGACGACTGAAGCTTTCTTT. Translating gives CASREGSGTTEAFF.

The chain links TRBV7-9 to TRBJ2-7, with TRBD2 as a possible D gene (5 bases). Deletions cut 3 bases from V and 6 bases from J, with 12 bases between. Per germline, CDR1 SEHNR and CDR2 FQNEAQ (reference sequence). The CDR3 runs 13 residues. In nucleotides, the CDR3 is TGTGCCAGCAGCTTGATGGGGAGAGGCGAGCAGTACTTC. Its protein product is CASSLMGRGEQYF.

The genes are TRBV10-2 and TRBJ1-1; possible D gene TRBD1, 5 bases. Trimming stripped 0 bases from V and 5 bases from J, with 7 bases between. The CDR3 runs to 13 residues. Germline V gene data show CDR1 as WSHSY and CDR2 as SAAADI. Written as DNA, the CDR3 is TGCGCCAGCAGTGAGTCGGGGGGGACTGAAGCTTTCTTT. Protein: CASSESGGTEAFF.

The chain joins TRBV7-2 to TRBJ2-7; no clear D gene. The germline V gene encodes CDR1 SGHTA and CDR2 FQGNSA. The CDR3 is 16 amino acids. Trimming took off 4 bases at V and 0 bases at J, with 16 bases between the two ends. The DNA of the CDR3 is TGTGCCAGCAGCTCCCGCAGCTGGTCCCGCTCCTACGAGCAGTACTTC. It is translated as CASSSRSWSRSYEQYF.

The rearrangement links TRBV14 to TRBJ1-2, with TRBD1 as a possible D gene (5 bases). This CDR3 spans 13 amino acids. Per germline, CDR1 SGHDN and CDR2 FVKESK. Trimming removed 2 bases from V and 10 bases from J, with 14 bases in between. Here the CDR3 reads CASSQWGPVDYTF. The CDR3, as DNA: TGTGCCAGCAGCCAATGGGGACCAGTTGACTACACCTTC.

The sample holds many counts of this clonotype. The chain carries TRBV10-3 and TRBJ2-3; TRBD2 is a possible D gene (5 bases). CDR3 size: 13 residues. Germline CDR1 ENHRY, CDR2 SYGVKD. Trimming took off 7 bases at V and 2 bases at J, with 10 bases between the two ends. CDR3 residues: CAIIETNTDTQYF. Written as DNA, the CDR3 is TGTGCCATCATCGAGACTAACACAGATACGCAGTATTTT.

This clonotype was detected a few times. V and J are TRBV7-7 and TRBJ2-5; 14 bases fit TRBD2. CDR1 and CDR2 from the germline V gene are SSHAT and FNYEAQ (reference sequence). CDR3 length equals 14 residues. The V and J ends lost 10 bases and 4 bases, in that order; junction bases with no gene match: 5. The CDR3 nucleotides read TGTGCCACCTCGGGACTAGCGGGGGTAGAGACCCAGTACTTC. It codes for CATSGLAGVETQYF.

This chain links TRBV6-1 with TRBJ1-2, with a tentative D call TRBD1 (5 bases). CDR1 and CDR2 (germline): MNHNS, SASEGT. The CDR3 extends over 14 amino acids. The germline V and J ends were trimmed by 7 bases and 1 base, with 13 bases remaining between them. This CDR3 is CASNMQGDNYGYTF. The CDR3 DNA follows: TGTGCCAGCAACATGCAGGGTGATAACTATGGCTACACCTTC.

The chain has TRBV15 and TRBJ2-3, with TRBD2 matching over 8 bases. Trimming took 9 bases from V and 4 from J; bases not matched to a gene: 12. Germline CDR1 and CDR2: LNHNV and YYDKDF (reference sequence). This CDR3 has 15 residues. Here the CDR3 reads CATSGRGGSADTQYF. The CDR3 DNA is TGTGCCACGTCGGGTCGCGGGGGGTCCGCAGATACGCAGTATTTT.

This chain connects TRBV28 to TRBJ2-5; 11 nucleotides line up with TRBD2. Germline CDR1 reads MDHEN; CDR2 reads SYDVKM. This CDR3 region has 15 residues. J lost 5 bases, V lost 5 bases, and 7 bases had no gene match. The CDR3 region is CASSSTSGSYETQYF. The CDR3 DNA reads TGTGCCAGCAGTAGTACTAGCGGGAGTTACGAGACCCAGTACTTC.

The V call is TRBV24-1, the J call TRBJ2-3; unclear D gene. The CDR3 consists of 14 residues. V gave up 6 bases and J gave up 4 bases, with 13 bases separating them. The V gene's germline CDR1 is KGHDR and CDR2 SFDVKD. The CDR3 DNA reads TGTGCCACCAGTCAGGAACCAGCCCCAGATACGCAGTATTTT. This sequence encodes CATSQEPAPDTQYF.

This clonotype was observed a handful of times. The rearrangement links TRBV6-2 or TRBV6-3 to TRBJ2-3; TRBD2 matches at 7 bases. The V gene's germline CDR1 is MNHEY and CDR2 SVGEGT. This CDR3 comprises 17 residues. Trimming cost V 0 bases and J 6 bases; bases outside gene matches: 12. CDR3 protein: CASSYSVRGDSSDTQYF. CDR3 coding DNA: TGTGCCAGCAGTTACTCGGTTCGGGGGGATTCTTCTGATACGCAGTATTTT.

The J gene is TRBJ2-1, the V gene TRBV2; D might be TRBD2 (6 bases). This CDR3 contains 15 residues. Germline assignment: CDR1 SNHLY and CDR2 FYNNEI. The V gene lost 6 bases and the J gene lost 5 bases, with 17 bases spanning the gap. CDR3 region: CASRREAALDNEQFF. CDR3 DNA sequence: TGTGCCAGCAGAAGGGAGGCGGCCTTGGACAATGAGCAGTTCTTC.

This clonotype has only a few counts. The CDR3 DNA sequence: TGTGCCAGCAGCCACCTTGCTGAAGCTTTCTTT. Translation: CASSHLAEAFF. The rearrangement links TRBV12-3 or TRBV12-4 to TRBJ1-1; D unresolved. There are 11 residues in the CDR3. Trimming removed 6 bases at V and 6 bases at J, with 8 bases between.

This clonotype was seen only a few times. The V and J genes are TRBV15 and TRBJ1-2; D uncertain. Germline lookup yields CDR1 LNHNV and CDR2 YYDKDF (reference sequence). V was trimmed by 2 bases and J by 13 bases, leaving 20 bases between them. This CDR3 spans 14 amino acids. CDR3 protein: CATSRWDESIGLTF. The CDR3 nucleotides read TGTGCCACCAGCAGATGGGATGAAAGCATCGGTCTCACCTTC.